The source of this TCR beta chain is a study of T-cell reconstitution after alpha-beta-depleted transplantation in children. Unique molecular identifiers featured in how the TCRbeta library was prepared. In TCRdb, the PCR reads were re-called with MiXCR into one record per CDR3 protein. Here the sample spans hundreds of thousands of distinct CDR3 sequences, around a tenth being singletons. This clonotype has a count of ten or more. Its antigen is not known. Study-level findings and limits: Recipient T cells and thymic progenitors that survived gave rise to the high TCRbeta diversity observed at day 60 in some patients. Several hundred expanded graft clones reportedly were the source of alpha-beta T cells about two months after transplant. T-cell numbers and diversity, one year after transplant, stemmed largely from T cells that were newly produced.

The CDR3 runs 16 residues. V lost 1 base, J lost 3 bases, and 6 bases stayed unmatched. V is TRBV12-3 or TRBV12-4 and J is TRBJ1-1, with 9 bases identical to TRBD1. Material: PBMCs, obtained before TCRalphabeta/CD19-depleted stem cell transplant. The clonotype originates from a boy less than two years old with acute myeloid leukemia, due to receive a stem cell transplant. This CDR3 is CASSLGLGTGYTEAFF. The CDR3 DNA sequence: TGTGCCAGCAGTTTAGGCCTCGGGACAGGGTACACTGAAGCTTTCTTT.